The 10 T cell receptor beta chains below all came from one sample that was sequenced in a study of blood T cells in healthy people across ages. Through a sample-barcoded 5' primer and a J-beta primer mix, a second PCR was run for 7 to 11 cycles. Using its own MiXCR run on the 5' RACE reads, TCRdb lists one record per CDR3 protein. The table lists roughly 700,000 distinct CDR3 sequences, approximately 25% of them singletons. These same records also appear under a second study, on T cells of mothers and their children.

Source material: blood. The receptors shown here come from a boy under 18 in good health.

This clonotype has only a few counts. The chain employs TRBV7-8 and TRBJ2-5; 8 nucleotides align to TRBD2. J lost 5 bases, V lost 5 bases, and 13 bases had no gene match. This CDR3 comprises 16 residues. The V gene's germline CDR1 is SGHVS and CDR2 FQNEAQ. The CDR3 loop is CASSRVTGGYVETQYF. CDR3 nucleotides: TGTGCCAGCAGCCGGGTCACGGGGGGGTATGTTGAGACCCAGTACTTC.

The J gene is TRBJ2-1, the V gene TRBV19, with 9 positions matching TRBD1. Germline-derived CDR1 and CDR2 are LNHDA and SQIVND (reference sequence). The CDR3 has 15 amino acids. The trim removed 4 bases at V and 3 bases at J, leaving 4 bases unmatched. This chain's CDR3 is CASSSTGGIYNEQFF. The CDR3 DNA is TGTGCCAGTAGTAGCACAGGGGGCATCTACAATGAGCAGTTCTTC.

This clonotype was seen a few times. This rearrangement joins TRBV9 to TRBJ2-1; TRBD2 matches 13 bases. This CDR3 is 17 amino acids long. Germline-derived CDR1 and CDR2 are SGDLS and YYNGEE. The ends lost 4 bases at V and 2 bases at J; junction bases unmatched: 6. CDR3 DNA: TGTGCCAGCAGCCCTGAGGGACTAGCGGGACCCTACAATGAGCAGTTCTTC. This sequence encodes CASSPEGLAGPYNEQFF.

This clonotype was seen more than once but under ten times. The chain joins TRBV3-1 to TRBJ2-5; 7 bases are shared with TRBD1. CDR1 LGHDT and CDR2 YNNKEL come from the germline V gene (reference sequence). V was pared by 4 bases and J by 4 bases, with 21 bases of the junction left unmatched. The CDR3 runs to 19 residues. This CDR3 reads CASSPMQGQASLGRETQYF. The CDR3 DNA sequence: TGTGCCAGCAGCCCAATGCAAGGACAGGCGTCTCTAGGGAGAGAGACCCAGTACTTC.

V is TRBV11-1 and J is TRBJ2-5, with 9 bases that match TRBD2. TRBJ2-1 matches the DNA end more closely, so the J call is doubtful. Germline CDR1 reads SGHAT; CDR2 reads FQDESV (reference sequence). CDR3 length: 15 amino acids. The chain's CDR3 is CASSSTSGPGNEQFF. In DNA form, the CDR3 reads TGTGCCAGCAGCTCAACTAGCGGGCCAGGGAATGAGCAGTTCTTC.

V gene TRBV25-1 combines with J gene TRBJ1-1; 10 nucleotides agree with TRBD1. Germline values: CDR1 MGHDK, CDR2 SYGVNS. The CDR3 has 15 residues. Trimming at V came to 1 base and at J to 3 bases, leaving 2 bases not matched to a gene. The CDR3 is CASSESGQGDTEAFF. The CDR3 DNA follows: TGTGCCAGCAGTGAATCAGGACAGGGGGACACTGAAGCTTTCTTT. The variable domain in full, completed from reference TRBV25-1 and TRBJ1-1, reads EADIYQTPRYLVIGTGKKITLECSQTMGHDKMYWYQQDPGMELHLIHYSYGVNSTEKGDLSSESTVSRIRTEHFPLTLESARPSHTSQYLCASSESGQGDTEAFFGQGTRLTVV.

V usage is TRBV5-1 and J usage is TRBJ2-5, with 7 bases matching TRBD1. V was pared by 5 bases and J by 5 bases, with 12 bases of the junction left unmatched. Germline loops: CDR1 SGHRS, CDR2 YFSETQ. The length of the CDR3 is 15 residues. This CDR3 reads CASRPLTGTEETQYF. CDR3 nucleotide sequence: TGCGCCAGCAGACCTCTCACCGGGACAGAGGAGACCCAGTACTTC. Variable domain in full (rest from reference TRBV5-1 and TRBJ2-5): KAGVTQTPRYLIKTRGQQVTLSCSPISGHRSVSWYQQTPGQGLQFLFEYFSETQRNKGNFPGRFSGRQFSNSRSEMNVSTLELGDSALYLCASRPLTGTEETQYFGPGTRLLVL.

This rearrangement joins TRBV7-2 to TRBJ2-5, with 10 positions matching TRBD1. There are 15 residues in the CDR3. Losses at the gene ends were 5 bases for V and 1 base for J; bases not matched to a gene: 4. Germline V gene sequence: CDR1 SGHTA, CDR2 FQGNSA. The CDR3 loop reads CASSPGQGFQETQYF. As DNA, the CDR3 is TGTGCCAGCAGCCCGGGACAGGGGTTCCAAGAGACCCAGTACTTC.

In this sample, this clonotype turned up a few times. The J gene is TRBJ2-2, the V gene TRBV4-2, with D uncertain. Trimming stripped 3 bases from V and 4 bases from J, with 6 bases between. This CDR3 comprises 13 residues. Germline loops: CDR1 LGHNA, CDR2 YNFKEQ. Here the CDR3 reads CASSQRSTGELFF. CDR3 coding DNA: TGTGCCAGCAGCCAGCGGTCCACCGGGGAGCTGTTTTTT.

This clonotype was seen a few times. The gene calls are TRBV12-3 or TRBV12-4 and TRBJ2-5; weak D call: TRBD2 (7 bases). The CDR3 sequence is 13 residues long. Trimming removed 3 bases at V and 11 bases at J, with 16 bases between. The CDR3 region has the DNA TGTGCCAGCAGTTTCCAAGCGGGACATGAGCAGTACTTC. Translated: CASSFQAGHEQYF.